This entry describes one T cell receptor (beta chain). Its target is not known. The data originate from a study of cytomegalovirus exposure and HLA in healthy donors. Notes on the study in general: Later findings reportedly placed an Asian-associated ancestry cluster below the roughly 730-donor mean for N-insertions. A later analysis by the authors found several of the most significant clusters apparently linked to common viral pathogens. Analysis performed later found 16,000 or so TCR beta sequences associated with HLA alleles at 0.05 false discovery rate. A highly shared variant cluster was judged a likely technical artifact.

Primers for the PCR totalled 60 Vbeta and 13 Jbeta. The repertoire was sequenced with immunoSEQ multiplex PCR; TCRdb's copy has only in-frame clones and lacks some. This table holds about 98,000 clones, about three quarters found once. J gave up 3 bases and V 6 bases, and 3 bases lay outside the gene matches. CDR3 size: 14 residues. Per the germline V gene, CDR1 is MNHNY and CDR2 is SVGAGI (reference sequence). The sample was PBMCs. This sequence originates from a man between 35 and 55 years old in good health and CMV-seronegative. V gene TRBV6-6 combines with J gene TRBJ1-5; 9 positions agree with TRBD1. CDR3 nucleotides: TGTGCCAGCAGCTGGACAGGGGACAATCAGCCCCAGCATTTT. It translates to CASSWTGDNQPQHF.